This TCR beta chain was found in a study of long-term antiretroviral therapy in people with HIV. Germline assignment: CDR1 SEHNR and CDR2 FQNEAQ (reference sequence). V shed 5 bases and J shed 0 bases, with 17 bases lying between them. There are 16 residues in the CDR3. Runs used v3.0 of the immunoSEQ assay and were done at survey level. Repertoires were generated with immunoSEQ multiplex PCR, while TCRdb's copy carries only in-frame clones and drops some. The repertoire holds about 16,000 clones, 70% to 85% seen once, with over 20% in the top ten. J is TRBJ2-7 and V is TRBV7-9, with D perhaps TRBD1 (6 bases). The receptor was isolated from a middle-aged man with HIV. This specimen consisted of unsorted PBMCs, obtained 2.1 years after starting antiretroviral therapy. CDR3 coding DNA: TGTGCCAGCAGCCGAATTACAGGGAAGAGCTCCTACGAGCAGTACTTC. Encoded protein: CASSRITGKSSYEQYF. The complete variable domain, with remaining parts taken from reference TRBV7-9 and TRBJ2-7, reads DTGVSQNPRHKITKRGQNVTFRCDPISEHNRLYWYRQTLGQGPEFLTYFQNEAQLEKSRLLSDRFSAERPKGSFSTLEIQRTEQGDSAMYLCASSRITGKSSYEQYFGPGTRLTVT.